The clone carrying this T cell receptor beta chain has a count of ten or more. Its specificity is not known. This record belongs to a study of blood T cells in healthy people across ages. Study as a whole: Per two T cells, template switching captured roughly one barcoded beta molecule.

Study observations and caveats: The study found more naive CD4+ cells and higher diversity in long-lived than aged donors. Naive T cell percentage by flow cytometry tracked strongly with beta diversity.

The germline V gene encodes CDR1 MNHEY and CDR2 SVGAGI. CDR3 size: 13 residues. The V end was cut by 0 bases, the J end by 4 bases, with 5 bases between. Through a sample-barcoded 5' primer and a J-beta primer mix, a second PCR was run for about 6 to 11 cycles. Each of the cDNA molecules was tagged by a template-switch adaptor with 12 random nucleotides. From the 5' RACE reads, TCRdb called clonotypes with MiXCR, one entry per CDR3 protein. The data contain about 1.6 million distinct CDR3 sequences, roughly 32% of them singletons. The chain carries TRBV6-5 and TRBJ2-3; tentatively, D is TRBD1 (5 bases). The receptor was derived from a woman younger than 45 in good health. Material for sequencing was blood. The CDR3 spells CASSYSGADTQYF. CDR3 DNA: TGTGCCAGCAGTTACTCAGGGGCAGATACGCAGTATTTT.